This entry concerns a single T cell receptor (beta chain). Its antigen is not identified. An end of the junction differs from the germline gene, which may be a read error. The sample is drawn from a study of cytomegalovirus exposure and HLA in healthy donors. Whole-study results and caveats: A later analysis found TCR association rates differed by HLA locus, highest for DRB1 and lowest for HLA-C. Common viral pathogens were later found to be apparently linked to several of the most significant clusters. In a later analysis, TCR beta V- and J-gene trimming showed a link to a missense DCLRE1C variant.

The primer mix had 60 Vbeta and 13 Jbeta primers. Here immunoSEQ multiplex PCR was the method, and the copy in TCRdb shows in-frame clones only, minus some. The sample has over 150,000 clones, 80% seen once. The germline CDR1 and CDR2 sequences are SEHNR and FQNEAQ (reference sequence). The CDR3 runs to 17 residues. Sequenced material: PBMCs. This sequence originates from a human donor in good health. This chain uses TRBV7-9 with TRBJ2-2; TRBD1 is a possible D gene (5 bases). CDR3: CTSSERTGGRDTGELFF. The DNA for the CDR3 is TGTACCAGCAGCGAGCGTACAGGCGGTCGTGACACCGGGGAGCTGTTTTTT.